The entry below gives a single T cell receptor beta chain sequence along with its context. The sample originates from a study of blood T cell repertoires in COVID-19. The V gene's germline CDR1 is SGHTA and CDR2 FQGTGA. With 5 bases removed from V and 4 bases from J, the gap between germline ends came to 14 bases. The CDR3 sequence is 14 residues long. Per the study methods: Amplifying reference gene primers gave estimates of nucleated cell counts. Profiled with immunoSEQ multiplex PCR; TCRdb holds only in-frame clones, not every one. Clone size and the V and J calls come from that table; the DNA yielded D and trimming. Altogether under 130,000 clones are present, 80% to 90% being singletons, with the ten largest covering about 32%.

This rearrangement joins TRBV7-3 to TRBJ2-5; a weak D match, TRBD2 (6 bases). The source of this sequence is a woman aged 80 or over with acute or convalescent COVID-19. Sequences were obtained from peripheral blood. The CDR3 DNA sequence: TGTGCCAGCAGCCATCACGGGAGCGGAGAGACCCAGTACTTC. This gives the protein CASSHHGSGETQYF.